A selection of T cell receptor beta chains follows, all from one sample in a study of breast tumors, draining lymph nodes, adjacent tissues. Using its own MiXCR run on the multiplex PCR reads, TCRdb lists one record per CDR3 protein. Counted here are around 170,000 distinct CDR3 sequences, roughly 30% occurring once; the ten biggest clones make up about 3.9%. Material for sequencing was axillary lymph node tissue. These receptor sequences come from a female donor with breast cancer. Some clones in this sample may be carry-over from other donors' samples. Each CDR3 is given with its conserved first and last residue. Fields, in order: J gene, V gene, clone size, D gene, CDR3 protein, CDR3 DNA. D genes are given only for firm matches. Clone size is not always given. Where it is, it says once, few, many or a class for expanded clones.

TRBJ1-4,TRBV20-1,many,NA,CSAWGEKLFF,TGCAGTGCCTGGGGTGAAAAACTGTTTTTT
TRBJ2-6,TRBV14,many,NA,CASSQVRISGANVLTF,TGTGCCAGCAGCCAAGTCCGTATCTCTGGGGCCAACGTCCTGACTTTC
TRBJ2-7,TRBV18,few,TRBD1,CASARDSLYEQYF,TGTGCCAGCGCCCGGGACAGCCTCTACGAGCAGTACTTC
TRBJ1-2,TRBV7-2,many,NA,CASSPESYGYTF,TGTGCCAGCAGCCCAGAGAGCTATGGCTACACCTTC
TRBJ2-6,TRBV7-2,NA,TRBD1,CASNTPPPRDRASGANVLTF,TGTGCCAGCAACACCCCCCCCCCGCGTGACAGGGCGTCTGGGGCCAACGTCCTGACTTTC
TRBJ2-1,TRBV7-2,NA,NA,CASSLSICASSDLANEQFF,NA
TRBJ2-3,TRBV9,many,NA,CASSVNTVDTQYF,TGTGCCAGCAGCGTAAACACGGTCGATACGCAGTATTTT
TRBJ2-3,TRBV6-6,NA,NA,CASSHSGVGADTQYF,TGTGCCAGCAGTCACTCGGGAGTGGGGGCAGATACGCAGTATTTT
TRBJ1-3,TRBV4-1,many,NA,CASSQDGGARPAGNTIYF,TGCGCCAGCAGCCAAGATGGGGGGGCCCGCCCGGCAGGAAACACCATATATTTT
TRBJ2-1,TRBV7-9,once,NA,CASSYKSVGWIEQFF,TGTGCCAGCAGCTATAAATCTGTAGGTTGGATTGAGCAGTTCTTC
TRBJ1-4,TRBV4-1,medium-sized,NA,CASSQDPSGKLFF,TGCGCCAGCAGCCAAGACCCCTCGGGGAAACTGTTTTTT
TRBJ2-2,TRBV10-3,many,TRBD2,CAISESWGSGKTGELFF,TGTGCCATCAGTGAGTCTTGGGGTAGCGGGAAGACCGGGGAGCTGTTTTTT
TRBJ2-2,TRBV3-1,NA,TRBD2,CASSHGLAGEWGGELFF,TGTGCCAGCAGCCATGGACTAGCGGGAGAATGGGGCGGGGAGCTGTTTTTT
TRBJ2-7,TRBV19,many,TRBD1,CASSTWTGISYEQYF,TGTGCCAGTAGTACCTGGACAGGGATCTCCTACGAGCAGTACTTC
TRBJ1-6,TRBV9,medium-sized,NA,CASSVAPRGVDSPLHF,TGTGCCAGCAGCGTAGCCCCGCGGGGGGTTGATTCACCCCTCCACTTT
TRBJ1-1,TRBV5-5,few,NA,CASSFSPTMNTEAFF,TGTGCCAGCAGCTTTTCTCCTACAATGAACACTGAAGCTTTCTTT
TRBJ2-5,TRBV10-3,many,NA,CAISDDGETQYF,TGTGCCATCAGTGACGATGGGGAGACCCAGTACTTC
TRBJ2-3,TRBV3-1,many,TRBD2,CASSPVFAGGPGYSNTQYF,TGTGCCAGCAGCCCCGTCTTTGCGGGAGGGCCGGGCTACTCCAATACGCAGTATTTT
TRBJ2-7,TRBV11-3,many,NA,CASSLEAGPLYEQYF,TGTGCCAGCAGCTTAGAGGCAGGGCCCTTATACGAGCAGTACTTC
TRBJ2-5,TRBV12-5,many,NA,CASGLSQETQYF,TGTGCTAGTGGTTTGTCCCAAGAGACCCAGTACTTC
TRBJ1-2,TRBV5-6,NA,NA,CASSLGWAPYGYTF,TGTGCCAGCAGCTTGGGTTGGGCCCCCTATGGCTACACCTTC
TRBJ1-2,TRBV29-1,many,TRBD1,CSAPPTGGDGYTF,TGCAGCGCCCCCCCGACAGGGGGAGATGGCTACACCTTC
TRBJ2-2,TRBV27,once,NA,CASSEGTLGELFF,TGTGCCAGCAGTGAAGGGACTCTCGGGGAGCTGTTTTTT
TRBJ1-2,TRBV7-8,many,TRBD1,CASSYGDRDGYGYTF,TGTGCCAGCAGCTACGGCGACAGGGACGGTTATGGCTACACCTTC
TRBJ2-6,TRBV19,many,NA,CASSISVSSGANVLTF,TGTGCCAGTAGTATTTCGGTCTCCTCTGGGGCCAACGTCCTGACTTTC
TRBJ1-2,TRBV20-1,many,NA,CSARASWENYGYTF,TGCAGTGCTAGAGCCTCCTGGGAGAACTATGGCTACACCTTC
TRBJ1-6,TRBV7-9,many,TRBD1,CASSHDRAGSYNSPLHF,TGTGCCAGCAGCCATGACAGGGCGGGATCCTATAATTCACCCCTCCACTTT
TRBJ1-5,TRBV4-2,many,TRBD1,CASSQVGGGQPQHF,TGTGCCAGCAGCCAAGTAGGGGGCGGTCAGCCCCAGCATTTT
TRBJ2-7,TRBV2,many,NA,CASSEDGGLARIYEQYF,TGTGCCAGCAGTGAAGATGGGGGGCTAGCCCGAATCTACGAGCAGTACTTC
TRBJ1-6,TRBV6-1,many,NA,CASSEATGFFSPLHF,TGTGCCAGCAGTGAAGCAACAGGGTTCTTTTCACCCCTCCACTTT
TRBJ2-1,TRBV12-3/TRBV12-4,many,NA,CASSAAYTRFF,TGTGCCAGCAGCGCGGCCTACACTAGGTTCTTC
TRBJ1-2,TRBV10-2,many,TRBD1,CASSHDWTGRGYGYTF,TGCGCCAGCAGCCACGATTGGACAGGGAGAGGTTATGGCTACACCTTC
TRBJ2-3,TRBV12-3/TRBV12-4,NA,NA,CASSFGGRGTDTQYF,TGTGCCAGCAGTTTCGGTGGAAGAGGAACAGATACGCAGTATTTT
TRBJ1-1,TRBV4-2,NA,NA,CASSQGGKGNTEAFF,TGTGCCAGCAGCCAAGGGGGGAAAGGGAACACTGAAGCTTTCTTT
TRBJ1-5,TRBV7-2,many,TRBD1,CASSLVGTGGNNQPQHF,TGTGCCAGCAGCTTGGTTGGGACAGGGGGTAACAATCAGCCCCAGCATTTT
TRBJ2-1,TRBV2,many,NA,CASSEDRRDEQFF,TGTGCCAGCAGTGAAGACCGTCGAGATGAGCAGTTCTTC
TRBJ2-7,TRBV11-3,many,TRBD2,CASSLQRTSYEQYF,TGTGCCAGCAGCTTACAAAGGACTAGCTACGAGCAGTACTTC
TRBJ2-2,TRBV12-3/TRBV12-4,NA,NA,CASSPNSGELFF,TGTGCCAGCAGTCCTAACTCAGGGGAGCTGTTTTTT
TRBJ1-2,TRBV29-1,once,TRBD1,CSVPAPTQGNYGYTF,TGCAGCGTTCCCGCGCCCACACAGGGGAACTATGGCTACACCTTC
TRBJ2-7,TRBV29-1,NA,TRBD1,CSLAGGSYEQYF,TGCAGCTTGGCAGGGGGATCCTACGAGCAGTACTTC
TRBJ2-1,TRBV11-2,many,NA,CASSWGRHNEQFF,TGTGCCAGCAGCTGGGGACGCCACAATGAGCAGTTCTTC
TRBJ2-5,TRBV15,many,NA,CATSRGEGVRSGGFAETQYF,TGTGCCACCAGCCGCGGGGAAGGTGTCAGGTCGGGGGGCTTCGCGGAGACCCAGTACTTC
TRBJ1-3,TRBV7-9,NA,NA,CASSRGTDTGNTIYF,TGTGCCAGCAGCCGGGGGACTGACACTGGAAACACCATATATTTT
TRBJ1-2,TRBV6-5,many,TRBD1,CASSGTGGLYGYTF,TGTGCCAGCAGTGGGACAGGGGGCCTCTATGGCTACACCTTC
TRBJ1-1,TRBV6-6,NA,NA,CASSYSEERTGDTEAFF,TGTGCCAGCAGTTACTCGGAGGAGAGGACGGGGGACACTGAAGCTTTCTTT
TRBJ1-2,TRBV6-4,many,NA,CASSDYKGYTF,TGTGCCAGCAGTGATTATAAGGGCTACACCTTC
TRBJ1-2,TRBV7-7,NA,NA,CASKSGRFYGYTF,TGTGCTAGCAAATCGGGGCGCTTCTATGGCTACACCTTC
TRBJ2-7,TRBV3-1,many,NA,CASSQQGYEQYF,TGTGCCAGCAGCCAACAAGGGTACGAGCAGTACTTC
TRBJ2-2,TRBV20-1,many,NA,CSARGIMGRGANTGELFF,TGCAGTGCTAGGGGGATCATGGGAAGGGGGGCGAACACCGGGGAGCTGTTTTTT
TRBJ2-2,TRBV3-2,many,NA,CASSLRRSKGTGELFF,TGTGCCAGCAGCCTCAGGAGGAGCAAGGGCACCGGGGAGCTGTTTTTT
TRBJ2-7,TRBV7-3,many,NA,CASSLSGSRTGRASYEQYF,TGTGCCAGCAGCTTAAGTGGAAGTCGGACGGGCAGGGCCTCCTACGAGCAGTACTTC
TRBJ2-7,TRBV29-1,NA,TRBD2,CSVPNDGGVGGYEQYF,TGCAGCGTCCCCAACGATGGGGGGGTGGGAGGCTACGAGCAGTACTTC
TRBJ2-5,TRBV19,many,NA,CASSEGQETQYF,TGTGCCAGTAGTGAGGGTCAAGAGACCCAGTACTTC
TRBJ1-2,TRBV7-2,many,NA,CASSYQKGGALVYGYTF,TGTGCCAGCAGCTATCAAAAGGGAGGGGCGTTGGTTTATGGCTACACCTTC
TRBJ2-7,TRBV28,once,NA,CASSSLEYEQYF,TGTGCCAGCAGTTCTTTAGAATACGAGCAGTACTTC
TRBJ2-3,TRBV4-3,many,NA,CASSLGPGGGGRDTQYF,TGCGCCAGCAGCCTCGGACCGGGGGGCGGGGGTAGAGATACGCAGTATTTT
TRBJ2-3,TRBV12-3/TRBV12-4,many,NA,CASSSFSGSTDTQYF,TGTGCCAGCAGTTCCTTTAGCGGAAGCACAGATACGCAGTATTTT
TRBJ1-2,TRBV12-3/TRBV12-4,many,NA,CASSSGEGNYGYTF,TGTGCCAGCAGTTCAGGGGAAGGTAACTATGGCTACACCTTC
TRBJ1-5,TRBV12-3/TRBV12-4,many,NA,CASSLADYSNQPQHF,TGTGCCAGCAGTTTAGCGGATTATAGCAATCAGCCCCAGCATTTT
TRBJ1-2,TRBV20-1,many,NA,CSARDLSQGGYTF,TGCAGTGCTAGAGATCTGAGTCAAGGTGGCTACACCTTC